The 15 T cell receptor beta chains below were found in one sample sequenced in a study of technical replicates of blood from several donors. Clones were read by immunoSEQ multiplex PCR, and TCRdb kept only the in-frame ones, dropping some. The sample consists of more than 90,000 clones, around 96% of them appearing once. The specimen was T cells isolated from PBMCs. The source of these receptors is a human donor in good health.

V and J are TRBV5-6 and TRBJ1-5; TRBD1 might be the D (5 bases). The V gene lost 4 bases and the J gene lost 4 bases, with 21 bases spanning the gap. Germline V gene data show CDR1 as SGHDT and CDR2 as YYEEEE. The CDR3 runs to 17 residues. CDR3 sequence: CASSLGGYLVWNQPQHF. In nucleotides, the CDR3 is TGTGCCAGCAGCCTCGGGGGGTACTTGGTTTGGAATCAGCCCCAGCATTTT.

This clone was observed a handful of times. The rearrangement joins TRBV19 to TRBJ2-7; TRBD1 matches 7 bases. This CDR3 comprises 15 residues. From germline, CDR1 is LNHDA and CDR2 SQIVND (reference sequence). With V trimmed by 8 bases and J by 0 bases, 10 bases remained unmatched. The CDR3: CASQVGGPDSYEQYF. For the CDR3, the DNA is TGTGCCAGTCAGGTAGGGGGCCCCGACTCCTACGAGCAGTACTTC.

The genes are TRBV14 and TRBJ2-1; D is unresolved. Germline-derived CDR1 and CDR2 are SGHDN and FVKESK. This CDR3 region has 15 residues. The V end lost 1 base, the J end lost 3 bases, and 10 bases lay between the germline ends. CDR3 region: CASSQALYYYNEQFF. The CDR3 DNA is TGTGCCAGCAGCCAAGCACTATACTACTACAATGAGCAGTTCTTC.

The V gene is TRBV15, the J gene TRBJ2-1; the D gene is possibly TRBD1 (5 bases). Trimming left V 4 bases short and J 6 bases short, with 10 bases between. This CDR3 is 13 amino acids long. The germline V gene has CDR1 LNHNV and CDR2 YYDKDF (reference sequence). The CDR3 here is CATSKPQVNEQFF. In DNA, the CDR3 is TGTGCCACCAGCAAACCACAGGTCAATGAGCAGTTCTTC.

The chain carries TRBV19 and TRBJ2-5, with 13 bases matching TRBD2. V lost 4 bases and J lost 5; bases outside the gene matches: 4. CDR3 length: 15 residues. Per the germline V gene, CDR1 is LNHDA and CDR2 is SQIVND (reference sequence). The CDR3 loop reads CASSTGTSGMETQYF. In nucleotides, the CDR3 is TGTGCCAGTAGTACAGGGACTAGCGGGATGGAGACCCAGTACTTC. The full variable domain, in which reference TRBV19 and TRBJ2-5 provide the parts outside the CDR3, is DGGITQSPKYLFRKEGQNVTLSCEQNLNHDAMYWYRQDPGQGLRLIYYSQIVNDFQKGDIAEGYSVSREKKESFPLTVTSAQKNPTAFYLCASSTGTSGMETQYFGPGTRLLVL.

The chain combines TRBV7-9 with TRBJ1-2; D remains unclear. Germline-derived CDR1 and CDR2 are SEHNR and FQNEAQ (reference sequence). V lost 0 bases to trimming and J lost 8 bases, with 4 bases between them. The CDR3 sequence is 11 residues long. CDR3 in amino acids: CASSLALGYTF. The CDR3 DNA follows: TGTGCCAGCAGCTTAGCCCTGGGCTACACCTTC.

The chain has TRBV14 and TRBJ1-4; D remains unclear. Germline CDR1 is SGHDN and CDR2 is FVKESK. V was shortened by 4 bases and J by 4 bases, with 4 bases between the two germline ends. CDR3 size: 12 residues. The CDR3 region is CASSLINEKLFF. CDR3 nucleotide sequence: TGTGCCAGCAGCCTTATTAATGAAAAACTGTTTTTT.

The chain links TRBV27 to TRBJ2-2, with D possibly TRBD1 on 6 matching bases. The CDR3 runs to 14 residues. CDR1 and CDR2 (germline): MNHEY, SMNVEV (reference sequence). V was shortened by 3 bases and J by 6 bases, with 11 bases between the two germline ends. Written as DNA, the CDR3 is TGTGCCAGCAGTTTGTTCACAGGGTCCGGGGAGCTGTTTTTT. Translated, it gives CASSLFTGSGELFF.

This clone was observed a few times. The gene calls are TRBV5-1 and TRBJ1-1; no reliable D call. Germline CDR1 reads SGHRS; CDR2 reads YFSETQ. CDR3 length: 15 residues. The V gene lost 4 bases and the J gene lost 1 base, with 14 bases spanning the gap. DNA for the CDR3: TGCGCCAGCAGCCCATTAGGCAGGCCGAACACTGAAGCTTTCTTT. Its protein is CASSPLGRPNTEAFF.

The rearrangement joins TRBV5-1 to TRBJ2-3; D is possibly TRBD2 (6 bases). The V and J ends lost 1 base and 2 bases respectively, with 14 bases between them. CDR1 and CDR2 (germline): SGHRS, YFSETQ. CDR3 length equals 16 residues. Here the CDR3 DNA reads TGCGCCAGCAGCTTGACCAGGGCGGGGTACACAGATACGCAGTATTTT. Protein product: CASSLTRAGYTDTQYF. Together with reference TRBV5-1 and TRBJ2-3, the CDR3 gives the full variable domain: KAGVTQTPRYLIKTRGQQVTLSCSPISGHRSVSWYQQTPGQGLQFLFEYFSETQRNKGNFPGRFSGRQFSNSRSEMNVSTLELGDSALYLCASSLTRAGYTDTQYFGPGTRLTVL.

The chain links TRBV2 to TRBJ1-1, with D uncertain. The CDR3 loop spans 14 amino acids. The ends were cut back, 6 bases at V and 0 bases at J, with 11 bases in the middle. Per the germline V gene, CDR1 is SNHLY and CDR2 is FYNNEI. CDR3 sequence (DNA): TGTGCCAGCAGCCGAGAGAGCTTGAACACTGAAGCTTTCTTT. This codes for CASSRESLNTEAFF.

This sequence joins TRBV9 and TRBJ2-2; 14 bases line up with TRBD2. Germline V CDR1 and CDR2: SGDLS, YYNGEE. The J segment lost 5 bases and the V segment lost 4 bases, leaving 13 bases of the junction unmatched. CDR3 length: 19 amino acids. CDR3 residues: CASSSISGLAGALTGELFF. CDR3 in DNA: TGTGCCAGCAGCTCCATTTCGGGACTAGCGGGGGCCTTAACCGGGGAGCTGTTTTTT.

V gene TRBV11-3 combines with J gene TRBJ2-7; tentative D call: TRBD1 (6 bases). Per the germline V gene, CDR1 is SGHNT and CDR2 is YENEEA. The CDR3 sequence is 14 residues long. Trimming left V 2 bases short and J 1 base short, with 9 bases between. The DNA for the CDR3 is TGTGCCAGCAGCTTACGAGGGGGTTCCTACGAGCAGTACTTC. Encoded protein: CASSLRGGSYEQYF.

This sequence joins TRBV29-1 and TRBJ1-4, with D hard to call. Germline lookup yields CDR1 SQVTM and CDR2 ANQGSEA. V was shortened by 4 bases and J by 2 bases, with 11 bases between the two germline ends. The CDR3 totals 14 residues. Written as DNA, the CDR3 is TGCAGCGTTGGCGGGGTACTTACTAATGAAAAACTGTTTTTT. Translating it yields CSVGGVLTNEKLFF.

The rearrangement joins TRBV5-8 to TRBJ2-5; 7 bases are a match to TRBD2. This CDR3 has 16 amino acids. The J segment lost 5 bases and the V segment lost 2 bases, leaving 12 bases of the junction unmatched. The germline CDR1 and CDR2 sequences are SGHTS and YDEGEE. The CDR3 nucleotides are TGTGCCAGCAGCTTCAGCGGGACCACCACGCAGGAGACCCAGTACTTC. It yields the protein CASSFSGTTTQETQYF. Supplemented by reference TRBV5-8 and TRBJ2-5, the full variable domain reads EAGVTQSPTHLIKTRGQQATLRCSPISGHTSVYWYQQALGLGLQFLLWYDEGEERNRGNFPPRFSGRQFPNYSSELNVNALELEDSALYLCASSFSGTTTQETQYFGPGTRLLVL.